This entry lists 23 T cell receptor beta chains sequenced from one sample in a study of OX40 agonist ivuxolimab in advanced cancers. Method: immunoSEQ multiplex PCR; TCRdb's copy keeps in-frame clones and lacks some. This sample has 20,000 to 25,000 clones, with over 65% found just once. This specimen consisted of CD4+ or CD8+ T cells sorted from blood, obtained in a trial of the OX40 agonist ivuxolimab. Receptors originate from an adult with an advanced solid tumor such as melanoma, head and neck, liver or kidney cancer.

As for this clone: Other DNA sequences within the sample encode an identical CDR3. V is TRBV30 and J is TRBJ2-7; TRBD2 might be the D (6 bases). The CDR3 extends over 11 amino acids. V lost 1 base, J lost 7 bases, and 8 bases lay in between. Germline loops: CDR1 GTSNPN, CDR2 SVGIG (reference sequence). CDR3 in amino acids: CAWSEGGEQYF. CDR3 nucleotides: TGTGCCTGGAGTGAAGGAGGGGAGCAGTACTTC. Drawing the rest from reference TRBV30 and TRBJ2-7, the complete variable domain is SQTIHQWPATLVQPVGSPLSLECTVEGTSNPNLYWYRQAAGRGLQLLFYSVGIGQISSEVPQNLSASRPQDRQFILSSKKLLLSDSGFYLCAWSEGGEQYFGPGTRLTVT.

This clone was seen just once. V and J are TRBV27 and TRBJ2-7; D tentatively reads TRBD1 or TRBD2 (6 bases each). V gave up 2 bases and J gave up 0 bases, with 8 bases separating them. This CDR3 has 14 residues. Germline CDR1 and CDR2: MNHEY and SMNVEV (reference sequence). The CDR3 region is CASSLRGASYEQYF. Here the CDR3 DNA reads TGTGCCAGCAGTTTAAGGGGGGCCTCCTACGAGCAGTACTTC.

The CDR3 DNA is TGTGCCAGCAGCTTATTTGACACCGACGGGGAGCTGTTTTTT. Translated, it gives CASSLFDTDGELFF. The chain joins TRBV7-8 to TRBJ2-2, with D hard to call. V dropped 2 bases and J dropped 7 bases, with 11 bases sitting between them. This CDR3 has 14 amino acids. Germline values: CDR1 SGHVS, CDR2 FQNEAQ.

The rearrangement uses TRBV5-1 and TRBJ2-7; TRBD1 aligns across 11 bases. Germline V lookup: CDR1 SGHRS, CDR2 YFSETQ. The CDR3 contains 15 residues. V lost 6 bases to trimming and J lost 3 bases; unmatched junction nucleotides: 8. The CDR3: CASNRSGQGGYEQYF. CDR3 DNA sequence: TGCGCCAGCAACCGATCGGGACAGGGGGGCTACGAGCAGTACTTC.

This sequence joins TRBV4-1 and TRBJ1-2; TRBD1 agrees at 7 bases. With 3 bases clipped from V and 12 bases from J, the junction kept 16 bases outside the gene matches. Germline loops: CDR1 MGHRA, CDR2 YSYEKL. The CDR3 spans 15 residues. The CDR3 region is CASSHRTPLRGNDTF. CDR3 DNA: TGCGCCAGCAGCCACAGAACTCCCCTCAGGGGGAACGACACCTTC.

The V call is TRBV19, the J call TRBJ2-1; D remains unclear. The CDR3 has 11 residues. The germline V gene encodes CDR1 LNHDA and CDR2 SQIVND (reference sequence). V lost 6 bases to trimming and J lost 6 bases, with 6 bases between them. CDR3 in DNA: TGTGCCAGTAGCTGGTCCAATGAGCAGTTCTTC. It is translated as CASSWSNEQFF. The full variable domain, with the rest looked up from reference TRBV19 and TRBJ2-1, is DGGITQSPKYLFRKEGQNVTLSCEQNLNHDAMYWYRQDPGQGLRLIYYSQIVNDFQKGDIAEGYSVSREKKESFPLTVTSAQKNPTAFYLCASSWSNEQFFGPGTRLTVL.

This chain uses TRBV6-5 with TRBJ1-5; D may be TRBD1 (5 bases). The germline gives CDR1 MNHEY, CDR2 SVGAGI. The V end lost 8 bases, the J end lost 4 bases, and 12 bases lay between the germline ends. CDR3 length: 13 residues. DNA for the CDR3: TGTGCCAGCTGCCCCGGGGGGAATCAGCCCCAGCATTTT. It yields the protein CASCPGGNQPQHF.

The chain has TRBV7-9 and TRBJ1-2, with 7 bases lining up with TRBD1. V lost 1 base to trimming and J lost 2 bases; unmatched junction nucleotides: 4. Germline assignment: CDR1 SEHNR and CDR2 FQNEAQ (reference sequence). This CDR3 comprises 15 residues. The CDR3 loop reads CASSLDGTVNYGYTF. In DNA, the CDR3 is TGTGCCAGCAGCTTAGACGGGACAGTGAACTATGGCTACACCTTC.

The chain has TRBV4-1 and TRBJ1-2; tentatively, D is TRBD1 (6 bases). Per the germline V gene, CDR1 is MGHRA and CDR2 is YSYEKL. The germline V and J ends were trimmed by 0 bases and 6 bases, with 14 bases remaining between them. The CDR3 is 15 amino acids. The DNA for the CDR3 is TGCGCCAGCAGCCAAGATGCTGCAGGGGTGGATGGCTACACCTTC. Translating gives CASSQDAAGVDGYTF.

The chain uses TRBV18 and TRBJ2-2, with D possibly called TRBD1 or TRBD2 (6 bases each). The V end was cut by 4 bases, the J end by 3 bases, with 18 bases between. In germline, CDR1 is KGHSH, CDR2 LQKENI. The length of the CDR3 is 17 residues. The CDR3 DNA sequence: TGTGCCAGCTCACAAAGGTCCGGGGGCACGGACACCGGGGAGCTGTTTTTT. Its translation: CASSQRSGGTDTGELFF.

The rearrangement uses TRBV28 and TRBJ2-2; 8 bases fit TRBD2. V lost 3 bases to trimming and J lost 8 bases; unmatched junction nucleotides: 8. Germline loops: CDR1 MDHEN, CDR2 SYDVKM. CDR3 size: 15 residues. For the CDR3, the DNA is TGTGCCAGCAGTTTTAGGGGACTAGGGGCAGGGGAGCTGTTTTTT. It yields the protein CASSFRGLGAGELFF. Supplemented by reference TRBV28 and TRBJ2-2, the full variable domain reads DVKVTQSSRYLVKRTGEKVFLECVQDMDHENMFWYRQDPGLGLRLIYFSYDVKMKEKGDIPEGYSVSREKKERFSLILESASTNQTSMYLCASSFRGLGAGELFFGEGSRLTVL.

J is TRBJ2-2 and V is TRBV29-1; perhaps TRBD1 as D (6 bases). This CDR3 has 13 amino acids. Trimming left V 5 bases short and J 4 bases short, with 11 bases between. The germline CDR1 and CDR2 sequences are SQVTM and ANQGSEA. CDR3 in amino acids: CSVTGTLTGELFF. The CDR3 DNA reads as TGCAGCGTTACCGGGACACTCACCGGGGAGCTGTTTTTT.

This clone has a single count. The CDR3 loop is CASSFLGAEAFF. The CDR3 region has the DNA TGTGCCAGCAGTTTCCTTGGGGCTGAAGCTTTCTTT. The chain has TRBV28 and TRBJ1-1; D is uncertain. The CDR3 totals 12 residues. V was trimmed by 3 bases and J by 6 bases, leaving 8 bases between them. Per germline, CDR1 MDHEN and CDR2 SYDVKM.

This clone has only a few counts. The chain links TRBV18 to TRBJ1-6; 9 bases match TRBD1. The CDR3 sequence is 13 residues long. Germline V gene sequence: CDR1 KGHSH, CDR2 LQKENI. Unmatched junction bases numbered 4, after V lost 3 bases and J lost 13 bases. The CDR3 DNA is TGTGCCAGCTCACCCGGGACAGGGCGCCCCCTCCACTTT. It translates to CASSPGTGRPLHF.

This chain uses TRBV9 with TRBJ2-3; 8 nucleotides align to TRBD1. The CDR3 is made up of 16 amino acids. V dropped 1 base and J dropped 1; count of bases not matched to a gene: 5. Germline CDR1 is SGDLS and CDR2 is YYNGEE. The CDR3 loop reads CASSVLGTGGTDTQYF. CDR3 nucleotide sequence: TGTGCCAGCAGCGTACTCGGGACAGGCGGCACAGATACGCAGTATTTT.

This sequence joins TRBV20-1 and TRBJ2-1; maybe TRBD2 (5 bases). Trimming stripped 7 bases from V and 7 bases from J, with 5 bases between. Germline CDR1 and CDR2: DFQATT and SNEGSKA (reference sequence). This CDR3 has 9 residues. The CDR3, as DNA: TGCAGTGGAGGGAATGAGCAGTTCTTC. The encoded protein is CSGGNEQFF.

This chain uses TRBV7-6 with TRBJ2-3; D not certain. The CDR3 covers 12 residues. The ends were cut back, 4 bases at V and 1 base at J, with 3 bases in the middle. Germline V gives CDR1 SGHVS, CDR2 FNYEAQ. The CDR3 sequence is CASSSGTDTQYF. The CDR3, as DNA: TGTGCCAGCAGCTCCGGCACAGATACGCAGTATTTT.

The rearrangement links TRBV15 to TRBJ1-1; no clear D gene. Germline V gene lookup returns CDR1 LNHNV and CDR2 YYDKDF (reference sequence). V lost 3 bases to trimming and J lost 1 base, with 12 bases between them. There are 15 residues in the CDR3. The DNA for the CDR3 is TGTGCCACCAGCAGCCGTACTTTTGGGAACACTGAAGCTTTCTTT. Its protein is CATSSRTFGNTEAFF. Together with reference TRBV15 and TRBJ1-1, the CDR3 gives the full variable domain: DAMVIQNPRYQVTQFGKPVTLSCSQTLNHNVMYWYQQKSSQAPKLLFHYYDKDFNNEADTPDNFQSRRPNTSFCFLDIRSPGLGDTAMYLCATSSRTFGNTEAFFGQGTRLTVV.

The rearrangement uses TRBV5-1 and TRBJ2-7; TRBD2 matches at 8 bases. The ends lost 6 bases at V and 6 bases at J; junction bases unmatched: 2. Germline CDR1 reads SGHRS; CDR2 reads YFSETQ. The CDR3 covers 11 residues. The CDR3, as DNA: TGCGCCAGCACGGGGGGGTTCGAGCAGTACTTC. Encoded protein: CASTGGFEQYF. Using reference TRBV5-1 and TRBJ2-7 for the parts outside the CDR3, the full variable domain is KAGVTQTPRYLIKTRGQQVTLSCSPISGHRSVSWYQQTPGQGLQFLFEYFSETQRNKGNFPGRFSGRQFSNSRSEMNVSTLELGDSALYLCASTGGFEQYFGPGTRLTVT.

The table lists this clone with a few counts. The rearrangement uses TRBV6-6 and TRBJ2-1; D is unclear. CDR3 length equals 14 residues. Per germline, CDR1 MNHNY and CDR2 SVGAGI (reference sequence). V gave up 2 bases and J gave up 8 bases, with 13 bases separating them. The CDR3 sequence is CASSYEPRSHEQFF. CDR3 nucleotide sequence: TGTGCCAGCAGTTACGAGCCTAGGTCGCATGAGCAGTTCTTC.

The rearrangement joins TRBV27 to TRBJ2-6, with D perhaps matching TRBD2 (6 bases). The CDR3 runs to 18 residues. CDR1 MNHEY and CDR2 SMNVEV come from the germline V gene (reference sequence). Trimming pared 2 bases from V and 2 bases from J, leaving 16 bases between. Written as DNA, the CDR3 is TGTGCCAGCAGTTTACCTCCGGGACTCGGGACTGGGGCCAACGTCCTGACTTTC. Amino acids: CASSLPPGLGTGANVLTF.

For the CDR3, the DNA is TGTGCCAGCAGCTTGGCGTCGACAGACTTCTATGGCTACACCTTC. Protein sequence: CASSLASTDFYGYTF. V gene TRBV5-6 combines with J gene TRBJ1-2; TRBD1 might be the D (5 bases). Deletions cut 0 bases from V and 4 bases from J, with 13 bases between. The CDR3 covers 15 residues. The germline CDR1 and CDR2 sequences are SGHDT and YYEEEE.

V and J are TRBV6-5 and TRBJ2-7; 10 nucleotides align to TRBD1. Germline V lookup: CDR1 MNHEY, CDR2 SVGAGI. The CDR3 is 14 amino acids. V dropped 4 bases and J dropped 6; count of bases not matched to a gene: 6. CDR3 sequence (DNA): TGTGCCAGCAGTTTTGGGACAGGGGTGCTCGAGCAGTACTTC. Translating gives CASSFGTGVLEQYF.